These 18 T cell receptor beta chains originate from one sample sequenced in a study of blood T cells in healthy people across ages. Through a sample-barcoded 5' primer and a J-beta primer mix, a second PCR was run for roughly 6 to 11 cycles. TCRdb fed the 5' RACE reads into MiXCR, producing one record per CDR3 protein. This table has hundreds of thousands of distinct CDR3 sequences, 58% appearing once. The source material was blood. These receptors all stem from a man in his thirties or forties in good health.

The gene calls are TRBV6-2 or TRBV6-3 and TRBJ2-7; unclear D gene. The germline V gene encodes CDR1 MNHEY and CDR2 SVGEGT. The CDR3 is made up of 14 amino acids. V lost 2 bases and J 2 bases, leaving 10 bases between the germline ends. The CDR3 sequence is CASSYNTPTYEQYF. The CDR3 bases are TGTGCCAGCAGTTACAACACTCCCACCTACGAGCAGTACTTC.

Regarding this clonotype: A read error may produce the germline difference seen at one junction end. The genes are TRBV7-2 and TRBJ2-5, with 8 bases identical to TRBD1. Germline CDR1 is SGHTA and CDR2 is FQGNSA. CDR3 length equals 15 residues. CDR3 sequence: CASSSGTGNQGTQYF. Written as DNA, the CDR3 is TGTGCCAGCAGCTCCGGGACAGGAAATCAAGGGACCCAGTACTTC.

The chain employs TRBV4-3 and TRBJ1-5; maybe TRBD1 (6 bases). The CDR3 runs 16 residues. CDR1 is LGHNA, CDR2 YSLEER, per germline. V shed 0 bases and J shed 8 bases, with 17 bases lying between them. The CDR3 region has the DNA TGCGCCAGCAGCCAAGATTTGCAGGGGCAATTAGAGCCCCAGCATTTT. This codes for CASSQDLQGQLEPQHF.

About this clonotype: Germline is not matched at one junction end, which may reflect a read error. The chain couples TRBV6-5 to TRBJ2-2; 7 positions agree with TRBD2. The CDR3 length is 13 residues. Germline V gives CDR1 MNHEY, CDR2 SVGAGI. CDR3 loop: CAGSSGLAGELFF. The CDR3 DNA follows: TGTGCCGGCAGTTCCGGACTAGCCGGGGAGCTGTTTTTT.

In DNA, the CDR3 is TGTGCCAGCAGCAAGGGACAGAAAGAGACCCAGTACTTC. This translates into CASSKGQKETQYF. V and J are TRBV6-5 and TRBJ2-5; 7 bases map to TRBD1. Germline CDR1 MNHEY, CDR2 SVGAGI. V lost 6 bases, J lost 3 bases, and 4 bases stayed unmatched. The CDR3 spans 13 residues.

The chain combines TRBV2 with TRBJ2-1; D is unclear. The better agreement between TRBJ2-7 and the DNA end casts doubt on the J call. Germline assignment: CDR1 SNHLY and CDR2 FYNNEI. This CDR3 comprises 17 residues. CDR3 coding DNA: TGTGCCAGCAGTGAAACCCACGCAAGGAGCTCCTACAATGAGCAGTACTTC. Amino acid sequence: CASSETHARSSYNEQYF.

The chain joins TRBV29-1 to TRBJ2-1; 9 bases line up with TRBD1. V shed 6 bases and J 6 bases; nucleotides not matched to a gene: 6. Germline V gene sequence: CDR1 SQVTM, CDR2 ANQGSEA. This CDR3 spans 13 amino acids. The CDR3 coding sequence is TGCAGCGTAGGGACAGGGTATGCCAATGAGCAGTTCTTC. Translated, it gives CSVGTGYANEQFF.

The gene calls are TRBV25-1 and TRBJ2-1; maybe TRBD2 (5 bases). CDR1 MGHDK and CDR2 SYGVNS come from the germline V gene. The CDR3 runs 19 residues. The V end was cut by 2 bases, the J end by 4 bases, with 24 bases between. Written as DNA, the CDR3 is TGTGCCAGCAGTGAAAGGACTCACGAAGGATCCCACGGTTACAATGAGCAGTTCTTC. Its protein is CASSERTHEGSHGYNEQFF.

This clonotype was recorded a few times. The chain is built from TRBV6-5 and TRBJ2-3; TRBD1 aligns across 10 bases. CDR1 and CDR2 (germline): MNHEY, SVGAGI. CDR3 length: 15 residues. The J segment lost 6 bases and the V segment lost 4 bases, leaving 7 bases of the junction unmatched. The CDR3 nucleotides are TGTGCCAGCAGTTTAGGGACAGGGGAAATGGATACGCAGTATTTT. This translates into CASSLGTGEMDTQYF.

The CDR3 nucleotides read TGTGCCAGCAGCTTAGATACCCAGTTTAACTATGGCTACACCTTC. It yields the protein CASSLDTQFNYGYTF. The chain links TRBV7-2 to TRBJ1-2; D unresolved. Trimming shortened V by 1 base and J by 1 base, and 10 bases separated the two germline ends. In germline, CDR1 is SGHTA, CDR2 FQGNSA. This CDR3 has 15 residues. Filled out from reference TRBV7-2 and TRBJ1-2, the complete variable domain reads GAGVSQSPSNKVTEKGKDVELRCDPISGHTALYWYRQSLGQGLEFLIYFQGNSAPDKSGLPSDRFSAERTGGSVSTLTIQRTQQEDSAVYLCASSLDTQFNYGYTFGSGTRLTVV.

This clonotype was observed a handful of times. The rearrangement uses TRBV7-9 and TRBJ2-7; the match to TRBD2 covers 8 bases. The V gene's germline CDR1 is SEHNR and CDR2 FQNEAQ (reference sequence). The CDR3 length is 14 residues. J lost 5 bases, V lost 1 base, and 4 bases had no gene match. The CDR3, as DNA: TGTGCCAGCAGCTTAGGTGGGACTAGGGACGAGCAGTACTTC. This encodes CASSLGGTRDEQYF. Using reference TRBV7-9 and TRBJ2-7 for the parts outside the CDR3, the full variable domain is DTGVSQNPRHKITKRGQNVTFRCDPISEHNRLYWYRQTLGQGPEFLTYFQNEAQLEKSRLLSDRFSAERPKGSFSTLEIQRTEQGDSAMYLCASSLGGTRDEQYFGPGTRLTVT.

The rearrangement uses TRBV28 and TRBJ2-4, with 8 bases that match TRBD1. CDR1 is MDHEN, CDR2 SYDVKM, per germline. This CDR3 spans 14 amino acids. Trimming took 5 bases from V and 8 from J; bases not matched to a gene: 8. CDR3 DNA sequence: TGTGCCAGCAGTACAGGGGGATTTGAGGACATTCAGTACTTC. It encodes CASSTGGFEDIQYF.

The chain joins TRBV7-9 to TRBJ2-7; the D gene is possibly TRBD1 (5 bases). Germline lookup yields CDR1 SEHNR and CDR2 FQNEAQ (reference sequence). The CDR3 extends over 15 amino acids. The V and J ends lost 5 bases and 6 bases respectively, with 20 bases between them. CDR3 region: CASSRRAGNDGEQYF. The DNA of the CDR3 is TGTGCCAGCAGCCGACGTGCAGGGAATGACGGCGAGCAGTACTTC.

This chain joins TRBV6-1 and TRBJ2-7, with D hard to call. The V and J ends lost 0 bases and 4 bases respectively, with 13 bases between them. CDR1 MNHNS and CDR2 SASEGT come from the germline V gene. The CDR3 extends over 15 amino acids. This chain's CDR3 is CASSEARVQMYEQYF. CDR3 nucleotides: TGTGCCAGCAGTGAAGCGCGAGTACAGATGTACGAGCAGTACTTC.

V is TRBV6-6 and J is TRBJ2-5; TRBD1 matches 7 bases. The J segment lost 5 bases and the V segment lost 7 bases, leaving 10 bases of the junction unmatched. This CDR3 comprises 14 residues. In germline, CDR1 is MNHNY, CDR2 SVGAGI (reference sequence). The CDR3 DNA reads as TGTGCCAGCATTACACAGGGGCTTGGGGAGACCCAGTACTTC. This encodes CASITQGLGETQYF.

J is TRBJ1-2 and V is TRBV6-2 or TRBV6-3, with D unresolved. Trimming removed 7 bases at V and 2 bases at J, with 26 bases between. CDR1 MNHEY and CDR2 SVGEGT come from the germline V gene. The CDR3 has 18 amino acids. The CDR3 DNA is TGTGCCAGCATAAGTGGACGAGGTTCTCTCCTAAGAAACTATGGCTACACCTTC. It specifies CASISGRGSLLRNYGYTF.

This clonotype was detected only a few times. CDR3 loop: CASSLLDQETQYF. CDR3 in DNA: TGCGCCAGCAGCTTGCTCGACCAAGAGACCCAGTACTTC. The rearrangement links TRBV5-1 to TRBJ2-5; D is unclear. The CDR3 has 13 residues. Germline CDR1 SGHRS, CDR2 YFSETQ. Trimming took off 1 base at V and 0 bases at J, with 4 bases between the two ends.

The chain uses TRBV12-3 or TRBV12-4 and TRBJ2-5, with TRBD2 identical over 9 bases. The CDR3 has 15 residues. J gave up 5 bases and V 3 bases, and 7 bases lay outside the gene matches. DNA of the CDR3: TGTGCCAGCAGTTTTACTAGCGGGTCGGGGGAGACCCAGTACTTC. As protein: CASSFTSGSGETQYF.